The 27 T cell receptor beta chains presented below share a single source sample, sequenced in a study of blood T cell repertoires in COVID-19. Profiled with immunoSEQ multiplex PCR; TCRdb holds only in-frame clones, not every one. Of about 100,000 clones in the sample, approximately 80% are singletons; the top ten hold less than 35%. Material for sequencing was peripheral blood. Receptor source: a man between 70 and 80 years old with active or convalescent COVID-19.

This sequence joins TRBV7-2 and TRBJ2-3; 9 positions agree with TRBD2. This CDR3 has 16 residues. From germline, CDR1 is SGHTA and CDR2 FQGNSA. V was clipped by 2 bases and J by 4 bases; unmatched bases: 7. The CDR3 bases are TGTGCCAGCAGCTTACGGCAAGCGGGGGGTTCAGATACGCAGTATTTT. Protein product: CASSLRQAGGSDTQYF.

The chain links TRBV28 to TRBJ1-1; D may be TRBD1 (6 bases). Germline CDR1 reads MDHEN; CDR2 reads SYDVKM. CDR3 length equals 15 residues. V was shortened by 7 bases and J by 0 bases, with 15 bases between the two germline ends. Here the CDR3 reads CASTSPGQLNTEAFF. CDR3 sequence (DNA): TGTGCCAGCACCTCACCCGGACAGCTGAACACTGAAGCTTTCTTT.

The J gene is TRBJ2-5, the V gene TRBV7-2; 8 nucleotides match TRBD1. This CDR3 is built from 15 residues. Trimming removed 5 bases from V and 2 bases from J; junction bases left unmatched: 7. Germline CDR1 SGHTA, CDR2 FQGNSA. The CDR3, as DNA: TGTGCCAGCAGCCGCCGGACAGGGACTCAAGAGACCCAGTACTTC. Its translation is CASSRRTGTQETQYF.

J is TRBJ2-7 and V is TRBV6-5; 8 bases match TRBD2. CDR1 is MNHEY and CDR2 is SVGAGI in the germline V gene. CDR3 length: 12 amino acids. V was pared by 10 bases and J by 4 bases, with 6 bases of the junction left unmatched. The DNA of the CDR3 is TGTGCCACCCGGGGGGGAGTGTACGAGCAGTACTTC. This codes for CATRGGVYEQYF.

The chain links TRBV3-1 (or the pseudogene TRBV3-2) to TRBJ2-2; TRBD1 aligns across 8 bases. The junction had 8 bases not matched to a gene; V was cut back by 7 bases and J by 4 bases. The CDR3 length is 15 residues. Germline CDR1 LGHDT, CDR2 YNNKEL (reference sequence). CDR3 amino acids: CASKYRGKATGELFF. The CDR3 nucleotides are TGTGCCAGCAAGTACAGGGGGAAGGCCACCGGGGAGCTGTTTTTT.

The J gene is TRBJ1-2, the V gene TRBV5-5, with D perhaps TRBD1 (5 bases). Germline-derived CDR1 and CDR2 are SGHKS and YYEKEE (reference sequence). Trimming removed 5 bases at V and 4 bases at J, with 12 bases between. This CDR3 is built from 13 residues. The CDR3 DNA reads TGTGCCAGCAGTACGACAGAACTCTATGGCTACACCTTC. This gives the protein CASSTTELYGYTF.

The V and J genes are TRBV10-3 and TRBJ2-7, with D perhaps matching TRBD1 (5 bases). This CDR3 contains 14 residues. The V end was cut by 2 bases, the J end by 4 bases, with 12 bases between. CDR1 is ENHRY, CDR2 SYGVKD, per germline. The CDR3 sequence is CAISEARGPYEQYF. DNA of the CDR3: TGTGCCATCAGTGAGGCAAGGGGCCCGTACGAGCAGTACTTC.

This sequence joins TRBV29-1 and TRBJ2-7; 9 nucleotides match TRBD2. The junction had 8 bases not matched to a gene; V was cut back by 6 bases and J by 2 bases. The V gene's germline CDR1 is SQVTM and CDR2 ANQGSEA. This CDR3 spans 14 amino acids. The CDR3 reads CSVELAGHPYEQYF. The CDR3 DNA follows: TGCAGCGTAGAGCTAGCGGGGCACCCCTACGAGCAGTACTTC.

The DNA for the CDR3 is TGTGCCAGCACCCTCCGGGAGGGGCTAACCGGCTACACCTTC. This gives the protein CASTLREGLTGYTF. The rearrangement uses TRBV4-2 and TRBJ1-2; maybe TRBD1 (5 bases). This CDR3 is built from 14 residues. With 7 bases removed from V and 8 bases from J, the gap between germline ends came to 20 bases. CDR1 LGHNA and CDR2 YNFKEQ come from the germline V gene.

The chain is built from TRBV5-1 and TRBJ2-1; a possible D gene is TRBD2 (6 bases). This CDR3 spans 15 amino acids. V lost 0 bases and J 2 bases, leaving 9 bases between the germline ends. Germline V gives CDR1 SGHRS, CDR2 YFSETQ. CDR3 in DNA: TGCGCCAGCAGCTTGGGTAGCGGTCCCTACAATGAGCAGTTCTTC. It encodes CASSLGSGPYNEQFF.

The V gene is TRBV11-2, the J gene TRBJ2-7; 9 nucleotides match TRBD1. CDR3 size: 15 residues. V lost 5 bases and J lost 1; bases outside the gene matches: 6. Germline V CDR1 and CDR2: SGHAT, FQNNGV. The CDR3 bases are TGTGCCAGCAGCGACCCGGGACAGGGTTCCTACGAGCAGTACTTC. This codes for CASSDPGQGSYEQYF.

The V call is TRBV28, the J call TRBJ1-5; 9 bases fit TRBD1. The germline V gene encodes CDR1 MDHEN and CDR2 SYDVKM. V trimming: 6 bases; J trimming: 3 bases; junction bases outside the gene matches: 6. The CDR3 has 15 amino acids. CDR3 sequence reads: CASRETGGINQPQHF. CDR3 sequence (DNA): TGTGCCAGCAGAGAGACAGGGGGAATCAATCAGCCCCAGCATTTT.

The V and J genes are TRBV12-3 or TRBV12-4 and TRBJ2-7, with a weak D call TRBD2 (5 bases). V was clipped by 4 bases and J by 1 base, with 8 bases between them. The CDR3 has 13 amino acids. Here the CDR3 DNA reads TGTGCCAGCAGTTCGACGGGGTCCTACGAGCAGTACTTC. It yields the protein CASSSTGSYEQYF.

This clone was found many times. The rearrangement joins TRBV20-1 to TRBJ1-2; a possible D gene is TRBD1 (5 bases). The CDR3 spans 13 residues. CDR1 DFQATT and CDR2 SNEGSKA come from the germline V gene (reference sequence). V was cut by 3 bases and J by 2 bases, with 10 bases left in between. The CDR3 protein is CSASLDSNYGYTF. DNA for the CDR3: TGCAGTGCTAGTCTCGACAGCAACTATGGCTACACCTTC.

The gene calls are TRBV28 and TRBJ2-2, with D perhaps matching TRBD1 (6 bases). In germline, CDR1 is MDHEN, CDR2 SYDVKM. The CDR3 is made up of 14 amino acids. V was cut by 7 bases and J by 1 base, with 10 bases left in between. CDR3 protein: CASNGQLNTGELFF. As DNA, the CDR3 is TGTGCCAGCAATGGACAGTTGAACACCGGGGAGCTGTTTTTT. The whole variable domain, remainder taken from reference TRBV28 and TRBJ2-2, is DVKVTQSSRYLVKRTGEKVFLECVQDMDHENMFWYRQDPGLGLRLIYFSYDVKMKEKGDIPEGYSVSREKKERFSLILESASTNQTSMYLCASNGQLNTGELFFGEGSRLTVL.

This chain connects TRBV19 to TRBJ2-1, with TRBD1 matching 8 bases. After removal of 8 bases from V and 4 bases from J, the junction contained 7 bases not matched to a gene. Looked up from germline, CDR1 is LNHDA and CDR2 is SQIVND (reference sequence). The CDR3 is 14 residues long. The CDR3 region has the DNA TGTGCCAGTGGACAGGGAAGAGATTACAATGAGCAGTTCTTC. Protein sequence: CASGQGRDYNEQFF.

This rearrangement joins TRBV30 to TRBJ2-3; TRBD2 aligns across 8 bases. The CDR3 consists of 14 residues. Germline loops: CDR1 GTSNPN, CDR2 SVGIG (reference sequence). V gave up 4 bases and J gave up 5 bases; unmatched junction bases: 8. The DNA for the CDR3 is TGTGCCTGGAATCCCCCGGGACTAGGAGATACGCAGTATTTT. Protein product: CAWNPPGLGDTQYF.

This clone was found a few times. This chain connects TRBV5-1 to TRBJ2-1, with TRBD2 identical over 11 bases. Losses at the gene ends were 4 bases for V and 6 bases for J; bases not matched to a gene: 6. The CDR3 spans 15 residues. Germline CDR1 SGHRS, CDR2 YFSETQ. CDR3 region: CASSQGLADFNEQFF. For the CDR3, the DNA is TGCGCCAGCAGCCAGGGACTAGCGGACTTCAATGAGCAGTTCTTC. Full variable domain (rest looked up from reference TRBV5-1 and TRBJ2-1): KAGVTQTPRYLIKTRGQQVTLSCSPISGHRSVSWYQQTPGQGLQFLFEYFSETQRNKGNFPGRFSGRQFSNSRSEMNVSTLELGDSALYLCASSQGLADFNEQFFGPGTRLTVL.

This sequence joins TRBV5-1 and TRBJ1-4, with 7 bases aligning to TRBD1. The CDR3 spans 14 residues. The germline gives CDR1 SGHRS, CDR2 YFSETQ. The V segment lost 6 bases and the J segment 4 bases; nucleotides outside the gene matches: 6. The CDR3: CASTSTGFNEKLFF. CDR3 bases: TGCGCCAGCACCTCGACAGGGTTTAATGAAAAACTGTTTTTT.

The rearrangement links TRBV24-1 to TRBJ1-6; D is ambiguous. In germline, CDR1 is KGHDR, CDR2 SFDVKD. There are 16 residues in the CDR3. V dropped 9 bases and J dropped 5 bases, with 19 bases sitting between them. The CDR3 DNA follows: TGTGCCACCGAACTTATTGAGACGGGAGATAATTCACCCCTCCACTTT. Encoded protein: CATELIETGDNSPLHF.

This clone was detected once. CDR3 sequence: CASSALAAGTGTDTQYF. The CDR3 bases are TGTGCCAGCAGCGCCCTCGCTGCCGGGACAGGCACAGATACGCAGTATTTT. This chain joins TRBV7-6 and TRBJ2-3; 7 bases match TRBD1. J was trimmed by 1 base and V by 5 bases; bases with no gene match: 12. CDR1 SGHVS and CDR2 FNYEAQ come from the germline V gene. This CDR3 has 17 amino acids.

The gene calls are TRBV5-6 and TRBJ1-2, with D possibly being TRBD1 (6 bases). Germline V gene sequence: CDR1 SGHDT, CDR2 YYEEEE. The V and J ends lost 5 bases and 1 base respectively, with 15 bases between them. This CDR3 is 15 amino acids long. The CDR3 here is CASRSDRILNYGYTF. CDR3 coding DNA: TGTGCCAGCAGGTCTGACAGGATTCTTAACTATGGCTACACCTTC.

The V gene is TRBV18, the J gene TRBJ1-6; 10 positions agree with TRBD1. The trim removed 6 bases at V and 8 bases at J, leaving 10 bases unmatched. Per the germline V gene, CDR1 is KGHSH and CDR2 is LQKENI. There are 16 residues in the CDR3. CDR3 sequence (DNA): TGTGCCAGCTCCTTGGGTCCGACAGGGGGCGATTCACCCCTCCACTTT. Protein: CASSLGPTGGDSPLHF.

J is TRBJ2-1 and V is TRBV9; weak D call: TRBD2 (6 bases). This CDR3 is built from 14 residues. V lost 0 bases, J lost 5 bases, and 9 bases lay in between. Per germline, CDR1 SGDLS and CDR2 YYNGEE. CDR3 in amino acids: CASSVEGGDNEQFF. In nucleotides, the CDR3 is TGTGCCAGCAGCGTAGAAGGAGGGGACAATGAGCAGTTCTTC. Complete variable domain (other parts from reference TRBV9 and TRBJ2-1): DSGVTQTPKHLITATGQRVTLRCSPRSGDLSVYWYQQSLDQGLQFLIQYYNGEERAKGNILERFSAQQFPDLHSELNLSSLELGDSALYFCASSVEGGDNEQFFGPGTRLTVL.

The gene calls are TRBV5-1 and TRBJ2-7, with TRBD1 matching 9 bases. Germline-derived CDR1 and CDR2 are SGHRS and YFSETQ. Unmatched junction bases numbered 14, after V lost 0 bases and J lost 7 bases. The CDR3 runs 17 residues. CDR3 in DNA: TGCGCCAGCAGCTTGGGGCTGTGGGGACAGGGTTTTTTGGAGCAGTACTTC. Amino acids: CASSLGLWGQGFLEQYF. Using reference TRBV5-1 and TRBJ2-7 for the parts outside the CDR3, the full variable domain is KAGVTQTPRYLIKTRGQQVTLSCSPISGHRSVSWYQQTPGQGLQFLFEYFSETQRNKGNFPGRFSGRQFSNSRSEMNVSTLELGDSALYLCASSLGLWGQGFLEQYFGPGTRLTVT.

The CDR3 here is CASSQSRTAEQYF. The CDR3 DNA sequence: TGTGCCAGCAGCCAGAGCCGGACAGCCGAGCAGTACTTC. J is TRBJ2-7 and V is TRBV3-1 (or the pseudogene TRBV3-2); TRBD1 might be the D (6 bases). CDR3 length: 13 residues. Germline V gene sequence: CDR1 LGHDT, CDR2 YNNKEL (reference sequence). The V end lost 3 bases, the J end lost 6 bases, and 12 bases lay between the germline ends.

The gene calls are TRBV21-1 and TRBJ2-5; TRBD2 is the table's D call and was not checked against the DNA. TRBV21-1 is a pseudogene locus. The CDR3 is 14 amino acids. The CDR3 region is CASSKAGLGETQYF. CDR3 in DNA: TGTGCCAGCAGCAAAGCCGGACTTGGGGAGACCCAGTACTTC.